Listed here are 5 T cell receptor beta chains from one sample, sequenced in a study of blood T cell repertoires in COVID-19. Generated by immunoSEQ multiplex PCR, the TCRdb table keeps only in-frame clones and is missing some. Of fewer than 200,000 clones listed, around 82% are singletons. Sequencing was done on a sample of peripheral blood. The receptors shown here come from a man in his 70s with active or convalescent COVID-19.

The rearrangement joins TRBV29-1 to TRBJ1-1; 7 bases line up with TRBD1. With V trimmed by 7 bases and J by 2 bases, 4 bases remained unmatched. The CDR3 spans 12 residues. Germline V gene sequence: CDR1 SQVTM, CDR2 ANQGSEA. CDR3 sequence reads: CSAEGANTEAFF. As DNA, the CDR3 is TGCAGCGCCGAGGGGGCTAACACTGAAGCTTTCTTT.

The chain has TRBV15 and TRBJ1-5, with 7 bases fitting TRBD1. Germline values: CDR1 LNHNV, CDR2 YYDKDF (reference sequence). The V segment lost 0 bases and the J segment 6 bases; nucleotides outside the gene matches: 5. This CDR3 is 15 amino acids long. CDR3 region: CATSRDLNRGQPQHF. CDR3 nucleotides: TGTGCCACCAGCAGAGATCTCAACAGGGGTCAGCCCCAGCATTTT.

In this sample, this clone turned up once. This sequence joins TRBV5-1 and TRBJ2-7; no firm D call. CDR1 is SGHRS, CDR2 YFSETQ, per germline. V lost 4 bases to trimming and J lost 5 bases, with 7 bases between them. The CDR3 is 11 residues long. This chain's CDR3 is CASSLANEQYF. For the CDR3, the DNA is TGCGCCAGCAGCCTGGCAAACGAGCAGTACTTC.

The chain joins TRBV6-5 to TRBJ1-4, with TRBD1 matching over 10 bases. CDR3 length: 14 amino acids. The V gene's germline CDR1 is MNHEY and CDR2 SVGAGI. J was trimmed by 6 bases and V by 6 bases; bases with no gene match: 4. CDR3 in DNA: TGTGCCAGCAGCAGACAGGGGGCCGATGAAAAACTGTTTTTT. Its protein product is CASSRQGADEKLFF.

The chain carries TRBV3-1 (or the pseudogene TRBV3-2) and TRBJ2-5; D might be TRBD2 (5 bases). Deletions cut 3 bases from V and 5 bases from J, with 13 bases between. CDR1 and CDR2 (germline): LGHDT, YNNKEL (reference sequence). The CDR3 is made up of 14 amino acids. The CDR3 DNA reads as TGTGCCAGCAGCCAGAACGTCGGGGATGAGACCCAGTACTTC. This sequence encodes CASSQNVGDETQYF.